The 18 T cell receptor beta chains reported below all come from one sample, sequenced in a study of cytomegalovirus exposure and HLA in healthy donors. The PCR made use of 60 Vbeta and 13 Jbeta primers. Repertoires were generated with immunoSEQ multiplex PCR, while TCRdb's copy carries only in-frame clones and drops some. In the table there are about 170,000 clones, more than 80% of which are singletons. Sample: PBMCs. Source of these receptors: a male donor in good health and CMV-seronegative.

This clone was recorded once. The gene calls are TRBV28 and TRBJ2-1; 13 bases line up with TRBD2. Germline V lookup: CDR1 MDHEN, CDR2 SYDVKM. After removal of 3 bases from V and 9 bases from J, the junction contained 5 bases not matched to a gene. The CDR3 runs 15 residues. CDR3 residues: CASSFRGLAGSEQFF. The CDR3 region has the DNA TGTGCCAGCAGTTTCCGGGGACTAGCGGGATCTGAGCAGTTCTTC.

CDR3 protein: CASSPRRGETQYF. The CDR3 DNA is TGTGCCAGCAGCCCGCGAAGGGGCGAGACCCAGTACTTC. V usage is TRBV7-2 and J usage is TRBJ2-5; a weak D match, TRBD1 (5 bases). Germline V gene lookup returns CDR1 SGHTA and CDR2 FQGNSA. This CDR3 is 13 amino acids long. Trimming shortened V by 5 bases and J by 5 bases, and 12 bases separated the two germline ends.

The rearrangement links TRBV6-1 to TRBJ1-2, with TRBD1 as a possible D gene (6 bases). The CDR3 is 14 amino acids. CDR1 MNHNS and CDR2 SASEGT come from the germline V gene. V was pared by 5 bases and J by 2 bases, with 12 bases between. This CDR3 reads CASSSVQGNYGYTF. In DNA, the CDR3 is TGTGCCAGCAGTTCAGTTCAGGGGAACTATGGCTACACCTTC.

The chain uses TRBV5-4 and TRBJ1-1; 10 bases align to TRBD1. The junction had 6 bases not matched to a gene; V was cut back by 4 bases and J by 0 bases. This CDR3 contains 16 residues. The germline V gene encodes CDR1 SGHNT and CDR2 YYREEE (reference sequence). DNA of the CDR3: TGTGCCAGCAGCAAGGACAGGGGGGCCATGAACACTGAAGCTTTCTTT. This codes for CASSKDRGAMNTEAFF. Using reference TRBV5-4 and TRBJ1-1 for the parts outside the CDR3, the full variable domain is ETGVTQSPTHLIKTRGQQVTLRCSSQSGHNTVSWYQQALGQGPQFIFQYYREEENGRGNFPPRFSGLQFPNYSSELNVNALELDDSALYLCASSKDRGAMNTEAFFGQGTRLTVV.

The chain recombines TRBV5-1 with TRBJ2-7; D remains ambiguous. Trimming removed 0 bases from V and 7 bases from J, with 5 bases in between. The CDR3 covers 11 residues. From germline, CDR1 is SGHRS and CDR2 YFSETQ. CDR3 nucleotide sequence: TGCGCCAGCAGCTTGGGTCGGGAGCAGTACTTC. This codes for CASSLGREQYF.

In DNA form, the CDR3 reads TGTGCCAGCAGCCCTAGGACAGTTGCCTATGGCTACACCTTC. It translates to CASSPRTVAYGYTF. The chain links TRBV7-2 to TRBJ1-2; maybe TRBD1 (6 bases). The CDR3 runs to 14 residues. In germline, CDR1 is SGHTA, CDR2 FQGNSA. Trimming removed 5 bases at V and 4 bases at J, with 14 bases between.

The rearrangement links TRBV9 to TRBJ2-1; 11 bases agree with TRBD1. CDR3 length: 17 amino acids. Germline values: CDR1 SGDLS, CDR2 YYNGEE. Germline trimming cut 0 bases from V and 7 bases from J; bases unmatched to any gene: 9. The chain's CDR3 is CASSVAPPGQGVNEQFF. The CDR3 DNA reads TGTGCCAGCAGCGTAGCCCCACCGGGACAGGGGGTGAATGAGCAGTTCTTC.

This rearrangement joins TRBV7-3 to TRBJ2-1; 12 nucleotides line up with TRBD2. Per the germline V gene, CDR1 is SGHTA and CDR2 is FQGTGA. With V trimmed by 2 bases and J by 8 bases, 4 bases remained unmatched. The CDR3 loop spans 15 amino acids. Here the CDR3 DNA reads TGTGCCAGCAGCTTACTAGCGGGGGGGCTCGATGAGCAGTTCTTC. Translating it yields CASSLLAGGLDEQFF.

The chain couples TRBV20-1 to TRBJ2-7; D call uncertain. Germline V CDR1 and CDR2: DFQATT, SNEGSKA (reference sequence). This CDR3 has 10 residues. V was clipped by 5 bases and J by 5 bases, with 7 bases between them. CDR3 in DNA: TGCAGTGCTGCGGCAGACGAGCAGTACTTC. Translation: CSAAADEQYF.

The rearrangement joins TRBV7-2 to TRBJ2-7; no firm D call. V was pared by 1 base and J by 7 bases, with 11 bases between. Germline CDR1 and CDR2: SGHTA and FQGNSA. The CDR3 totals 13 residues. CDR3 nucleotides: TGTGCCAGCAGCTTAGAGGTCTTGCGGGAGCAGTACTTC. Its translation: CASSLEVLREQYF. Variable domain in full (rest from reference TRBV7-2 and TRBJ2-7): GAGVSQSPSNKVTEKGKDVELRCDPISGHTALYWYRQSLGQGLEFLIYFQGNSAPDKSGLPSDRFSAERTGGSVSTLTIQRTQQEDSAVYLCASSLEVLREQYFGPGTRLTVT.

The gene calls are TRBV27 and TRBJ2-5; D remains ambiguous. V shed 5 bases and J shed 4 bases, with 17 bases lying between them. The CDR3 loop spans 15 amino acids. Per germline, CDR1 MNHEY and CDR2 SMNVEV (reference sequence). The CDR3 nucleotides are TGTGCCAGCAGTCGCGTCTCGGGTTCTCGAGAGACCCAGTACTTC. This gives the protein CASSRVSGSRETQYF.

The chain combines TRBV7-8 with TRBJ1-5; D may be TRBD1 (6 bases). Germline V gene lookup returns CDR1 SGHVS and CDR2 FQNEAQ. Trimming shortened V by 1 base and J by 0 bases, and 7 bases separated the two germline ends. This CDR3 contains 15 residues. CDR3 amino acids: CASSLGTVSNQPQHF. DNA of the CDR3: TGTGCCAGCAGCTTAGGGACAGTTAGCAATCAGCCCCAGCATTTT.

This chain links TRBV5-1 with TRBJ2-1; the match to TRBD2 covers 12 bases. The V and J ends lost 4 bases and 0 bases, in that order; junction bases with no gene match: 11. CDR1 and CDR2 (germline): SGHRS, YFSETQ. The CDR3 contains 19 residues. The CDR3 spells CASSLTGLAGRLSYNEQFF. DNA of the CDR3: TGCGCCAGCAGCCTAACTGGACTAGCGGGACGACTCTCCTACAATGAGCAGTTCTTC.

The genes are TRBV2 and TRBJ2-2; 10 bases are a match to TRBD1. The CDR3 sequence is 16 residues long. Trimming at V came to 5 bases and at J to 5 bases, leaving 8 bases not matched to a gene. Germline CDR1 reads SNHLY; CDR2 reads FYNNEI. CDR3 sequence reads: CASSHRDRGITGELFF. The CDR3 DNA reads TGTGCCAGCAGTCACCGGGACAGGGGAATAACCGGGGAGCTGTTTTTT.

V gene TRBV25-1 combines with J gene TRBJ2-3, with D perhaps TRBD2 (5 bases). Trimming left V 0 bases short and J 2 bases short, with 12 bases between. This CDR3 is built from 16 residues. From germline, CDR1 is MGHDK and CDR2 SYGVNS. CDR3: CASSEYKTRITDTQYF. CDR3 DNA: TGTGCCAGCAGTGAATACAAAACTAGGATCACAGATACGCAGTATTTT.

The rearrangement uses TRBV25-1 and TRBJ2-5, with 10 bases identical to TRBD1. The CDR3 runs to 15 residues. CDR1 and CDR2 from the germline V gene are MGHDK and SYGVNS. Losses at the gene ends were 4 bases for V and 4 bases for J; bases not matched to a gene: 6. CDR3 nucleotide sequence: TGTGCCAGCAGTGCAGCAGGGACAGGGGTAGAGACCCAGTACTTC. Its translation is CASSAAGTGVETQYF.

J is TRBJ2-7 and V is TRBV5-5; the match to TRBD2 covers 8 bases. This CDR3 is 16 amino acids long. Germline CDR1 SGHKS, CDR2 YYEKEE (reference sequence). The J segment lost 7 bases and the V segment lost 2 bases, leaving 14 bases of the junction unmatched. In nucleotides, the CDR3 is TGTGCCAGCAGCTTACGCGATAGCGGGACTACTACGGAGCAGTACTTC. This sequence encodes CASSLRDSGTTTEQYF.

The J gene is TRBJ2-7, the V gene TRBV5-1, with 13 positions matching TRBD2. The germline V gene encodes CDR1 SGHRS and CDR2 YFSETQ. With 5 bases clipped from V and 1 base from J, the junction kept 6 bases outside the gene matches. The CDR3 has 16 amino acids. In DNA form, the CDR3 reads TGCGCCAGCAGTGAACTAGCGGGAGGGAGGTCCTACGAGCAGTACTTC. It yields the protein CASSELAGGRSYEQYF.